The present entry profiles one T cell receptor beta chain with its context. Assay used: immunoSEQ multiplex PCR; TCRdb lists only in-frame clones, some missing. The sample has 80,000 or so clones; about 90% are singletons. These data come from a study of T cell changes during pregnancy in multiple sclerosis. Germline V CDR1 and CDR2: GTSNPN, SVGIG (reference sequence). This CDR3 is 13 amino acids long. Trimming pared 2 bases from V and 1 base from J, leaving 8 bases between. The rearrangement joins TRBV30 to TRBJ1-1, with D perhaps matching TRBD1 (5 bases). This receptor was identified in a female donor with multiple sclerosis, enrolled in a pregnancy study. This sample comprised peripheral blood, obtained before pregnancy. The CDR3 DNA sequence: TGTGCCTGGAGTTGGGGGGGGAACACTGAAGCTTTCTTT. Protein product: CAWSWGGNTEAFF.